This entry lists 8 T cell receptor beta chains sequenced from one sample in a study of blood T cell repertoires in COVID-19 (dated by TCRdb to the early 2020s). The library was obtained by the immunoSEQ multiplex PCR assay. The table comes from immuneACCESS by way of TCRdb, which keeps in-frame sequences with V and J called. Part of the clones is missing from these tables; in studies checked, under half for an unresolved V gene and the rest for unknown reasons. Recorded for this sample are roughly 230,000 clones; roughly 90% of them occurred a single time. The ten largest clones capture over 1.5% of the sample. The sequencing input was peripheral blood. These receptors all come from a man between 65 and 85 years old with acute or convalescent COVID-19.

V gene TRBV11-2 combines with J gene TRBJ2-3; TRBD2 matches at 11 bases. With V trimmed by 5 bases and J by 4 bases, 5 bases remained unmatched. Germline values: CDR1 SGHAT, CDR2 FQNNGV. The CDR3 totals 15 residues. CDR3 protein: CASSILAGGADTQYF. DNA of the CDR3: TGTGCCAGCAGCATCCTAGCGGGAGGTGCAGATACGCAGTATTTT.

CDR3 region: CATQGSGRAFSYNEQFF. As DNA, the CDR3 is TGTGCCACCCAAGGGAGCGGGAGGGCCTTTTCCTACAATGAGCAGTTCTTC. The chain carries TRBV7-2 and TRBJ2-1; TRBD2 agrees at 10 bases. The J segment lost 1 base and the V segment lost 10 bases, leaving 13 bases of the junction unmatched. CDR1 is SGHTA, CDR2 FQGNSA, per germline. This CDR3 has 17 residues. Together with reference TRBV7-2 and TRBJ2-1, the CDR3 gives the full variable domain: GAGVSQSPSNKVTEKGKDVELRCDPISGHTALYWYRQSLGQGLEFLIYFQGNSAPDKSGLPSDRFSAERTGGSVSTLTIQRTQQEDSAVYLCATQGSGRAFSYNEQFFGPGTRLTVL.

This chain joins TRBV6-5 and TRBJ1-1; D possibly corresponds to TRBD1 (5 bases). V was trimmed by 6 bases and J by 2 bases, leaving 13 bases between them. This CDR3 contains 14 residues. Germline V gene lookup returns CDR1 MNHEY and CDR2 SVGAGI. CDR3 loop: CASSLTEINTEAFF. CDR3 DNA sequence: TGTGCCAGCAGCCTGACAGAGATTAACACTGAAGCTTTCTTT.

The chain uses TRBV7-9 and TRBJ2-5; 12 bases agree with TRBD1. With V trimmed by 4 bases and J by 5 bases, 14 bases remained unmatched. This CDR3 contains 18 residues. Germline lookup yields CDR1 SEHNR and CDR2 FQNEAQ (reference sequence). The CDR3 DNA is TGTGCCAGCAGCTCCGCCGGGACAGGGGGCGCTGGTATTGAGACCCAGTACTTC. The encoded protein is CASSSAGTGGAGIETQYF.

The chain recombines TRBV2 with TRBJ2-1, with 8 bases lining up with TRBD2. From germline, CDR1 is SNHLY and CDR2 FYNNEI. The CDR3 is 14 residues long. Trimming took 7 bases from V and 2 from J; bases not matched to a gene: 4. The CDR3 region has the DNA TGTGCCAGCATGATAGCGGGAACCTACAATGAGCAGTTCTTC. Its translation: CASMIAGTYNEQFF.

The V gene is TRBV10-3, the J gene TRBJ1-1, with a possible D match to TRBD1 (5 bases). CDR3 length: 11 residues. Looked up from germline, CDR1 is ENHRY and CDR2 is SYGVKD. V lost 7 bases to trimming and J lost 8 bases, with 11 bases between them. The CDR3 coding sequence is TGTGCCATCAATACAAGGGGAGAAGCTTTCTTT. Translation: CAINTRGEAFF.

The table lists this clone with a few counts. This chain uses TRBV18 with TRBJ2-1; 14 nucleotides agree with TRBD2. The J segment lost 7 bases and the V segment lost 4 bases, leaving 9 bases of the junction unmatched. The CDR3 is made up of 17 amino acids. Germline-derived CDR1 and CDR2 are KGHSH and LQKENI. CDR3 bases: TGTGCCAGCTCACGACTTTGGACTAGCGGGAGGTTGAATGAGCAGTTCTTC. Amino acid sequence: CASSRLWTSGRLNEQFF.

J is TRBJ2-5 and V is TRBV11-2; tentatively, D is TRBD1 (6 bases). Germline V gives CDR1 SGHAT, CDR2 FQNNGV. V gave up 3 bases and J gave up 5 bases, with 16 bases separating them. CDR3 length equals 15 residues. For the CDR3, the DNA is TGTGCCAGCAGCTTGGCAGGGGAAGTAGGGGAGACCCAGTACTTC. Protein: CASSLAGEVGETQYF. Looking up the rest from reference TRBV11-2 and TRBJ2-5 gives the full variable domain: EAGVAQSPRYKIIEKRQSVAFWCNPISGHATLYWYQQILGQGPKLLIQFQNNGVVDDSQLPKDRFSAERLKGVDSTLKIQPAKLEDSAVYLCASSLAGEVGETQYFGPGTRLLVL.